This T cell receptor beta chain is from a study of blood T cell repertoires in COVID-19. Overall study: Acute-phase and convalescent COVID-19 samples originated in the United States, Italy and Spain. T cells, B-cell-depleted T cells, or PBMCs provided the cDNA or gDNA that served as material.

As handled by the study authors: Reference gene primer amplification gave nucleated cell count estimates. Only in-frame clones appear in the TCRdb table, and some are missing; sequencing was by immunoSEQ multiplex PCR. D and trimming were read from the DNA, whereas the V and J calls and clone size are those reported in that table. The data contain under 400,000 clones, almost 90% of them seen just once; the ten biggest clones take up around 7%. Germline-derived CDR1 and CDR2 are MNHEY and SVGAGI. The CDR3 totals 14 residues. Trimming pared 6 bases from V and 0 bases from J, leaving 9 bases between. This rearrangement joins TRBV6-5 to TRBJ2-1, with D possibly TRBD2 on 6 matching bases. Sequenced input: peripheral blood. The clonotype was recovered from a man aged 18 to 30 with active or convalescent COVID-19. The CDR3 sequence: CASSASDSYNEQFF. CDR3 nucleotides: TGTGCCAGCAGCGCTAGCGACTCCTACAATGAGCAGTTCTTC.